Below are 32 T cell receptor beta chains sequenced from a single sample in a study of circulating tumor DNA in untreated peripheral T-cell lymphoma. Clones were sequenced by immunoSEQ multiplex PCR, and TCRdb holds only the in-frame ones, with some missing. The table has roughly 2,300 clones, over 55% seen once; the top ten hold around three fifths. Sequenced input: tumor tissue. The receptors shown here come from a human donor with peripheral T-cell lymphoma.

The chain couples TRBV11-3 to TRBJ1-2; TRBD1 matches 9 bases. The CDR3 loop spans 14 amino acids. With V trimmed by 5 bases and J by 6 bases, 7 bases remained unmatched. The germline V gene has CDR1 SGHNT and CDR2 YENEEA. The CDR3 loop is CASSPYTGGNGYTF. The CDR3 DNA follows: TGTGCCAGCAGCCCATACACAGGGGGCAATGGCTACACCTTC.

The table lists this clone with a count of one. V is TRBV6-8 and J is TRBJ1-1; D remains unclear. This CDR3 comprises 15 residues. Germline CDR1 and CDR2: MNHGY and SAAAGT. Trimming removed 0 bases from V and 0 bases from J, with 8 bases in between. The CDR3 region has the DNA TGTGCCAGCAGTTACTCAGGGCTTTTGAACACTGAAGCTTTCTTT. Protein sequence: CASSYSGLLNTEAFF.

This clone is a singleton in its sample. This chain connects TRBV19 to TRBJ1-4; 9 bases match TRBD1. V shed 5 bases and J 8 bases; nucleotides not matched to a gene: 6. The CDR3 is made up of 14 amino acids. Germline-derived CDR1 and CDR2 are LNHDA and SQIVND (reference sequence). The CDR3 loop is CASSFWTGDEKLFF. The CDR3 DNA sequence: TGTGCCAGTAGTTTTTGGACAGGGGACGAAAAACTGTTTTTT.

The chain recombines TRBV14 with TRBJ2-5; D is ambiguous. The CDR3 covers 17 residues. CDR1 is SGHDN and CDR2 is FVKESK in the germline V gene. V lost 4 bases and J 5 bases, leaving 23 bases between the germline ends. CDR3 DNA sequence: TGTGCCAGCAGCCGTTCATCTGCCAGAGGCCCCCAGGAGACCCAGTACTTC. Translation: CASSRSSARGPQETQYF.

This clone is deemed medium-sized (0.01 to 0.1%). The sample carries other DNA sequences with the same CDR3. V and J are TRBV6-8 and TRBJ1-1, with 9 bases matching TRBD1. This CDR3 comprises 15 residues. V was clipped by 0 bases and J by 2 bases; unmatched bases: 1. The V gene's germline CDR1 is MNHGY and CDR2 SAAAGT. CDR3 DNA sequence: TGTGCCAGCAGTTACTCACAGGGGGCAAACACTGAAGCTTTCTTT. This sequence encodes CASSYSQGANTEAFF.

This clone was picked up a small number of times. This chain links TRBV2 with TRBJ2-5; D is undetermined. The germline V gene has CDR1 SNHLY and CDR2 FYNNEI. The CDR3 spans 14 residues. Trimming cost V 3 bases and J 0 bases, with 8 bases left between them. For the CDR3, the DNA is TGTGCCAGCAGTGACGGCTCCCACCAAGAGACCCAGTACTTC. Protein product: CASSDGSHQETQYF.

The rearrangement uses TRBV11-3 and TRBJ2-7, with a tentative D call TRBD2 (6 bases). This CDR3 has 14 amino acids. Germline CDR1 is SGHNT and CDR2 is YENEEA. V lost 3 bases to trimming and J lost 2 bases, with 11 bases between them. The CDR3 coding sequence is TGTGCCAGCAGCTTGGGTGGGGGGACCTACGAGCAGTACTTC. Encoded protein: CASSLGGGTYEQYF.

This rearrangement joins TRBV18 to TRBJ2-1; 11 bases are shared with TRBD2. Trimming removed 2 bases from V and 6 bases from J; junction bases left unmatched: 3. From germline, CDR1 is KGHSH and CDR2 LQKENI. The CDR3 runs 15 residues. The CDR3 DNA reads as TGTGCCAGCTCACCAGGGACTAGCGGACTCAATGAGCAGTTCTTC. It specifies CASSPGTSGLNEQFF.

The chain has TRBV6-8 and TRBJ2-3, with 10 nucleotides matching TRBD2. There are 18 residues in the CDR3. Trimming took 5 bases from V and 2 from J; bases not matched to a gene: 13. The germline gives CDR1 MNHGY, CDR2 SAAAGT. In DNA, the CDR3 is TGTGCCAGCAGTCTACTAGCGGGACCCCCCGGGCCCACAGATACGCAGTATTTT. Encoded protein: CASSLLAGPPGPTDTQYF.

This clone qualifies as medium-sized. V and J are TRBV6-8 and TRBJ1-2, with TRBD1 matching 7 bases. Germline CDR1 MNHGY, CDR2 SAAAGT. After removal of 4 bases from V and 2 bases from J, the junction contained 13 bases not matched to a gene. This CDR3 has 17 amino acids. The CDR3 coding sequence is TGTGCCAGCAGTTTGATACCAGCGGGACAGTTGAACTATGGCTACACCTTC. Translation gives CASSLIPAGQLNYGYTF.

The chain recombines TRBV29-1 with TRBJ1-1; weak D call: TRBD1 (5 bases). Germline values: CDR1 SQVTM, CDR2 ANQGSEA. Trimming shortened V by 3 bases and J by 4 bases, and 12 bases separated the two germline ends. CDR3 length: 13 amino acids. This CDR3 is CSVDLGGFTEAFF. CDR3 sequence (DNA): TGCAGCGTTGATTTGGGGGGGTTCACTGAAGCTTTCTTT.

The chain is built from TRBV4-1 and TRBJ1-3; 7 positions agree with TRBD1. V trimming: 10 bases; J trimming: 0 bases; junction bases outside the gene matches: 6. This CDR3 has 14 amino acids. Germline loops: CDR1 MGHRA, CDR2 YSYEKL. Here the CDR3 reads CATGQQISGNTIYF. CDR3 bases: TGCGCCACGGGACAGCAAATCTCTGGAAACACCATATATTTT.

V gene TRBV30 combines with J gene TRBJ2-1; possible D gene TRBD2, 6 bases. The V and J ends lost 2 bases and 7 bases respectively, with 12 bases between them. CDR1 and CDR2 (germline): GTSNPN, SVGIG (reference sequence). The CDR3 is made up of 13 amino acids. The CDR3 DNA follows: TGTGCCTGGAGTATCGGGAGAACGAATGAGCAGTTCTTC. This gives the protein CAWSIGRTNEQFF. Complete variable domain (other parts from reference TRBV30 and TRBJ2-1): SQTIHQWPATLVQPVGSPLSLECTVEGTSNPNLYWYRQAAGRGLQLLFYSVGIGQISSEVPQNLSASRPQDRQFILSSKKLLLSDSGFYLCAWSIGRTNEQFFGPGTRLTVL.

The chain has TRBV19 and TRBJ1-5; D not resolved. Germline CDR1 reads LNHDA; CDR2 reads SQIVND (reference sequence). The CDR3 runs 15 residues. V lost 7 bases, J lost 6 bases, and 19 bases lay in between. CDR3 loop: CASTLQRALGQPQHF. The CDR3 nucleotides are TGTGCCAGTACCCTACAGAGGGCGTTAGGTCAGCCCCAGCATTTT.

This chain joins TRBV6-8 and TRBJ2-3; TRBD2 matches 10 bases. Trimming at V came to 5 bases and at J to 5 bases, leaving 10 bases not matched to a gene. Per germline, CDR1 MNHGY and CDR2 SAAAGT. The CDR3 totals 16 residues. As DNA, the CDR3 is TGTGCCAGCAGTCAGATAGCGGGGGGTATCGGAGATACGCAGTATTTT. It specifies CASSQIAGGIGDTQYF.

The gene calls are TRBV6-8 and TRBJ2-3, with D tentatively TRBD2 (6 bases). Trimming cost V 6 bases and J 2 bases, with 9 bases left between them. CDR1 and CDR2 from the germline V gene are MNHGY and SAAAGT. This CDR3 has 13 residues. CDR3 DNA: TGTGCCAGCAGAGGACTACTCACAGATACGCAGTATTTT. This codes for CASRGLLTDTQYF.

V gene TRBV11-3 combines with J gene TRBJ2-3, with 8 bases lining up with TRBD2. The germline CDR1 and CDR2 sequences are SGHNT and YENEEA. The CDR3 totals 15 residues. J lost 1 base, V lost 5 bases, and 5 bases had no gene match. The CDR3: CASSQGLGRTDTQYF. Here the CDR3 DNA reads TGTGCCAGCAGCCAGGGACTAGGGCGCACAGATACGCAGTATTTT.

In its sample, this clone was seen a few times. One end of the junction fails to match germline, which may point to a read error. V and J are TRBV6-7 and TRBJ2-2; no clear D gene. TRBV6-7 qualifies as an ORF whose function is uncertain. This CDR3 has 14 amino acids. CDR3 sequence: CASSDSLTTGELFF. The CDR3 DNA sequence: TGTGCCAGCAGTGACTCTTTGACCACCGGGGAGCTGTTTTTT.

The chain uses TRBV11-3 and TRBJ1-1; maybe TRBD1 (5 bases). CDR3 size: 15 residues. Trimming removed 5 bases from V and 2 bases from J, with 15 bases in between. CDR1 is SGHNT and CDR2 is YENEEA in the germline V gene. This CDR3 reads CASSLGPTVNTEAFF. The DNA for the CDR3 is TGTGCCAGCAGCCTGGGACCCACGGTCAACACTGAAGCTTTCTTT. Filled out from reference TRBV11-3 and TRBJ1-1, the complete variable domain reads EAGVVQSPRYKIIEKKQPVAFWCNPISGHNTLYWYLQNLGQGPELLIRYENEEAVDDSQLPKDRFSAERLKGVDSTLKIQPAELGDSAVYLCASSLGPTVNTEAFFGQGTRLTVV.

The chain uses TRBV29-1 and TRBJ2-1; 8 bases map to TRBD1. Germline values: CDR1 SQVTM, CDR2 ANQGSEA. The junction had 10 bases not matched to a gene; V was cut back by 6 bases and J by 3 bases. The CDR3 is made up of 15 amino acids. The chain's CDR3 is CSVLPGGINYNEQFF. The CDR3 DNA reads as TGCAGCGTGTTGCCAGGGGGCATTAACTACAATGAGCAGTTCTTC.

A note on this clone: This sample includes further DNA sequences coding for the same CDR3. This rearrangement joins TRBV19 to TRBJ1-1; the D gene is possibly TRBD1 (5 bases). V was shortened by 7 bases and J by 1 base, with 13 bases between the two germline ends. Germline CDR1 and CDR2: LNHDA and SQIVND (reference sequence). This CDR3 is 14 amino acids long. Here the CDR3 reads CASTEGPKNTEAFF. The CDR3, as DNA: TGTGCCAGTACCGAGGGACCGAAGAACACTGAAGCTTTCTTT.

This clone is a singleton in its sample. The chain has TRBV7-7 and TRBJ2-1; weak D call: TRBD1 (6 bases). The CDR3 has 18 residues. Germline loops: CDR1 SSHAT, CDR2 FNYEAQ (reference sequence). V was cut by 1 base and J by 3 bases, with 19 bases left in between. Here the CDR3 DNA reads TGTGCCAGCAGCTTAGATCGGTTGGGGACAAACCTCTACAATGAGCAGTTCTTC. Protein product: CASSLDRLGTNLYNEQFF.

This sequence joins TRBV6-8 and TRBJ1-1; no clear D gene. Germline loops: CDR1 MNHGY, CDR2 SAAAGT. V was shortened by 6 bases and J by 4 bases, with 15 bases between the two germline ends. CDR3 length: 14 residues. The CDR3, as DNA: TGTGCCAGCAGCCCTTTGGGCCTGATCACTGAAGCTTTCTTT. Translated: CASSPLGLITEAFF.

V gene TRBV28 combines with J gene TRBJ2-3, with D perhaps TRBD1 (5 bases). From germline, CDR1 is MDHEN and CDR2 SYDVKM. The CDR3 runs 16 residues. Trimming removed 5 bases at V and 1 base at J, with 16 bases between. The CDR3 DNA follows: TGTGCCAGCAGTCCTCATATAGTCAGGGGCACAGATACGCAGTATTTT. It yields the protein CASSPHIVRGTDTQYF. Full variable domain (outside the CDR3, taken from reference TRBV28 and TRBJ2-3): DVKVTQSSRYLVKRTGEKVFLECVQDMDHENMFWYRQDPGLGLRLIYFSYDVKMKEKGDIPEGYSVSREKKERFSLILESASTNQTSMYLCASSPHIVRGTDTQYFGPGTRLTVL.

Worth noting for this clone: A junction boundary mismatches the germline segment, possibly from a read error. This chain uses TRBV19 with TRBJ1-5, with D perhaps TRBD1 (5 bases). The CDR3 is 16 amino acids. From germline, CDR1 is LNHDA and CDR2 SQIVND (reference sequence). This CDR3 reads CASSIFERGLNQPQHF. CDR3 DNA: TGTGCCAGTAGTATATTTGAAAGGGGCTTGAATCAGCCCCAACATTTT. Full variable domain (outside the CDR3, taken from reference TRBV19 and TRBJ1-5): DGGITQSPKYLFRKEGQNVTLSCEQNLNHDAMYWYRQDPGQGLRLIYYSQIVNDFQKGDIAEGYSVSREKKESFPLTVTSAQKNPTAFYLCASSIFERGLNQPQHFGDGTRLSIL.

The genes are TRBV15 and TRBJ1-3, with D possibly matching TRBD1 (5 bases). The germline gives CDR1 LNHNV, CDR2 YYDKDF (reference sequence). This CDR3 contains 19 residues. V was shortened by 0 bases and J by 4 bases, with 22 bases between the two germline ends. CDR3 loop: CATSRDPNSATWDGNTIYF. CDR3 coding DNA: TGTGCCACCAGCAGAGATCCGAATTCAGCGACTTGGGACGGAAACACCATATATTTT.

By share of the sample, this clone is large. The chain is built from TRBV11-3 and TRBJ1-5, with D unresolved. The CDR3 sequence is 14 residues long. In germline, CDR1 is SGHNT, CDR2 YENEEA. Trimming removed 0 bases at V and 4 bases at J, with 7 bases between. The CDR3 sequence is CASSLEAQNQPQHF. Written as DNA, the CDR3 is TGTGCCAGCAGCTTAGAGGCACAAAATCAGCCCCAGCATTTT. The full variable domain, its missing parts supplied by reference TRBV11-3 and TRBJ1-5, is EAGVVQSPRYKIIEKKQPVAFWCNPISGHNTLYWYLQNLGQGPELLIRYENEEAVDDSQLPKDRFSAERLKGVDSTLKIQPAELGDSAVYLCASSLEAQNQPQHFGDGTRLSIL.

The rearrangement joins TRBV5-1 to TRBJ1-1; no reliable D call. This CDR3 has 14 residues. Germline V gives CDR1 SGHRS, CDR2 YFSETQ. Trimming pared 0 bases from V and 0 bases from J, leaving 6 bases between. CDR3 DNA sequence: TGCGCCAGCAGCTTGGAACTCTTGAACACTGAAGCTTTCTTT. It specifies CASSLELLNTEAFF.

This chain uses TRBV5-1 with TRBJ1-3; no clear D gene. Per germline, CDR1 SGHRS and CDR2 YFSETQ. The CDR3 runs to 14 residues. The V and J ends lost 5 bases and 4 bases respectively, with 13 bases between them. The CDR3 nucleotides read TGCGCCAGCAGGGAGGGCCTCTGGGGAAACACCATATATTTT. Protein: CASREGLWGNTIYF.

There are a few counts of this clone. The chain recombines TRBV11-3 with TRBJ2-7; no definite D call. The CDR3 length is 14 residues. Trimming took 3 bases from V and 4 from J, leaving 13 bases between them. Germline-derived CDR1 and CDR2 are SGHNT and YENEEA. CDR3 in amino acids: CASSLGASVYEQYF. CDR3 bases: TGTGCCAGCAGCTTGGGTGCCAGCGTATACGAGCAGTACTTC.

The genes are TRBV12-5 and TRBJ2-3; unclear D gene. The CDR3 is 12 amino acids. CDR1 and CDR2 (germline): LGHNT, FRNRAP. The CDR3: CASTSFTDTQYF. CDR3 in DNA: TGTGCCAGCACCTCTTTCACAGATACGCAGTATTTT.

The chain recombines TRBV10-3 with TRBJ2-1; the D gene is possibly TRBD1 (5 bases). The CDR3 contains 12 residues. The germline V gene encodes CDR1 ENHRY and CDR2 SYGVKD. V lost 2 bases and J lost 13, with 12 bases in between. The CDR3 reads CAISETDRDQFF. The CDR3 DNA reads as TGTGCCATCAGTGAGACTGACAGAGATCAGTTCTTC.